This entry lists 12 T cell receptor beta chains sequenced from one sample in a study of blood T cell repertoires in COVID-19. Produced via immunoSEQ multiplex PCR; TCRdb's table is partial and in-frame only. This repertoire shows tens of thousands of clones, 85% found once; its top ten account for more than 30%. Sample: peripheral blood. These receptors originate from a man older than 75 with acute or convalescent COVID-19.

The rearrangement uses TRBV24-1 and TRBJ2-2; 8 bases line up with TRBD2. Germline CDR1 and CDR2: KGHDR and SFDVKD. V was clipped by 3 bases and J by 8 bases; unmatched bases: 10. The CDR3 sequence is 16 residues long. In DNA, the CDR3 is TGTGCCACCAGTGATCATGGGACTAGTCCTCGAGGGGAGCTGTTTTTT. Its protein product is CATSDHGTSPRGELFF.

The genes are TRBV19 and TRBJ1-3, with D unclear. The germline V gene has CDR1 LNHDA and CDR2 SQIVND (reference sequence). CDR3 length: 14 residues. V gave up 0 bases and J gave up 0 bases, with 3 bases separating them. CDR3 region: CASSIDSSGNTIYF. The CDR3 bases are TGTGCCAGTAGTATAGACAGCTCTGGAAACACCATATATTTT.

Concerning this clone itself: A junction boundary mismatches the germline segment, possibly from a read error. The chain couples TRBV7-7 to TRBJ2-5; TRBD1 agrees at 10 bases. The CDR3 sequence is 15 residues long. Germline assignment: CDR1 SSHAT and CDR2 FNYEAQ (reference sequence). This CDR3 reads CASSLEGQGRETQYF. Written as DNA, the CDR3 is TGTGCTAGCAGCTTAGAGGGACAGGGGCGGGAGACCCAGTACTTC.

The rearrangement uses TRBV5-1 and TRBJ2-5; TRBD2 matches at 13 bases. J was trimmed by 4 bases and V by 4 bases; bases with no gene match: 10. CDR1 SGHRS and CDR2 YFSETQ come from the germline V gene. This CDR3 region has 17 residues. The chain's CDR3 is CASSPGTSGTPGETQYF. CDR3 in DNA: TGCGCCAGCAGCCCCGGGACTAGCGGGACCCCGGGAGAGACCCAGTACTTC.

CDR3 bases: TGTGCCAGTAAGGGGGAGGGCCTTAGCACAGATACGCAGTATTTT. It encodes CASKGEGLSTDTQYF. The chain combines TRBV19 with TRBJ2-3; TRBD2 might be the D (7 bases). The germline V gene encodes CDR1 LNHDA and CDR2 SQIVND (reference sequence). Trimming stripped 7 bases from V and 0 bases from J, with 14 bases between. The CDR3 is made up of 15 amino acids.

This clone was seen a few times. This chain connects TRBV28 to TRBJ1-6; tentative D call: TRBD1 (6 bases). This CDR3 is built from 16 residues. V dropped 5 bases and J dropped 0 bases, with 11 bases sitting between them. Germline V lookup: CDR1 MDHEN, CDR2 SYDVKM. The DNA of the CDR3 is TGTGCCAGCAGTCCCCAGGACAGCTCCTATAATTCACCCCTCCACTTT. Residues: CASSPQDSSYNSPLHF.

The V call is TRBV18, the J call TRBJ2-3; 14 nucleotides match TRBD2. CDR1 is KGHSH and CDR2 is LQKENI in the germline V gene. Unmatched junction bases numbered 4, after V lost 3 bases and J lost 2 bases. CDR3 length equals 17 residues. The CDR3 is CASSPGTSGRHTDTQYF. Written as DNA, the CDR3 is TGTGCCAGCTCACCGGGGACTAGCGGGAGACACACAGATACGCAGTATTTT.

The V gene is TRBV2, the J gene TRBJ1-2; 8 nucleotides align to TRBD1. The CDR3 spans 15 residues. The germline V gene encodes CDR1 SNHLY and CDR2 FYNNEI. After removal of 3 bases from V and 7 bases from J, the junction contained 10 bases not matched to a gene. The CDR3 reads CASSDLQGAHRGYTF. CDR3 in DNA: TGTGCCAGCAGTGATTTGCAGGGGGCGCACCGTGGCTACACCTTC.

This chain connects TRBV6-4 to TRBJ2-1, with D possibly TRBD2 on 6 matching bases. Germline CDR1 MRHNA, CDR2 SNTAGT. The CDR3 is 15 residues long. V lost 5 bases and J lost 2, with 13 bases in between. CDR3 nucleotide sequence: TGTGCCAGCAGTCGGGACTTGCCTCCCTACAATGAGCAGTTCTTC. Amino acids: CASSRDLPPYNEQFF.

V gene TRBV28 combines with J gene TRBJ2-1; D uncertain. V dropped 3 bases and J dropped 5 bases, with 14 bases sitting between them. Germline V gives CDR1 MDHEN, CDR2 SYDVKM. This CDR3 has 15 residues. CDR3 nucleotide sequence: TGTGCCAGCAGTTTTCCGCGAGGCAACGACAATGAGCAGTTCTTC. Its translation: CASSFPRGNDNEQFF.

The chain couples TRBV5-1 to TRBJ2-1; TRBD2 agrees at 11 bases. The germline V gene has CDR1 SGHRS and CDR2 YFSETQ. This CDR3 spans 15 amino acids. V shed 4 bases, J shed 10 bases, and the junction held 10 bases outside the gene matches. The CDR3 region is CASSTGTSGSFEQFF. The CDR3 nucleotides are TGCGCCAGCAGCACCGGGACTAGCGGTTCGTTCGAGCAGTTCTTC.

On this clone: Sequence at one end of the junction differs from germline and may be a read error. The CDR3 DNA is TGCGCCAGCAGCTTGGAATCGCAGGGGAACACTGGAGCTTTCTTT. It encodes CASSLESQGNTGAFF. V usage is TRBV5-1 and J usage is TRBJ1-1, with D perhaps matching TRBD1 (6 bases). This CDR3 contains 15 residues. The germline gives CDR1 SGHRS, CDR2 YFSETQ.